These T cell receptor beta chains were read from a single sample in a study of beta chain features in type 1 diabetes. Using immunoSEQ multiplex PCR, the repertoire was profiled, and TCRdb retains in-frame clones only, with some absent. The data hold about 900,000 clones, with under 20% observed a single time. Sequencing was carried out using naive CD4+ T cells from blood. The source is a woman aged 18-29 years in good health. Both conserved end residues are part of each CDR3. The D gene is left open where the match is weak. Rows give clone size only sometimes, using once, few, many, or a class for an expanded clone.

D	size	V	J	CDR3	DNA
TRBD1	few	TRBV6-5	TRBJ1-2	CASSAQGARGYTF	TGTGCCAGCAGTGCTCAGGGGGCGCGAGGCTACACCTTC
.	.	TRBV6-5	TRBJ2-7	CASSYRAGAYEQYF	TGTGCCAGCAGTTACCGGGCAGGGGCCTACGAGCAGTACTTC
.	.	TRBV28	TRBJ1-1	CASSSPGQLNTEAFF	TGTGCCAGCAGTTCTCCGGGACAACTAAACACTGAAGCTTTCTTT
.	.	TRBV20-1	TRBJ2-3	CSARQDTQYF	TGCAGTGCTCGGCAGGATACGCAGTATTTT
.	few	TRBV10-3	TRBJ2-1	CAISGAGWGEQFF	TGTGCCATCAGTGGTGCGGGATGGGGTGAGCAGTTCTTC
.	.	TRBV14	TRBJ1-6	CASSQVETGFLHF	TGTGCCAGCAGCCAAGTAGAGACGGGTTTCCTCCACTTT
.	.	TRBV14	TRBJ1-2	CASSQTTKGRGGYTF	TGTGCCAGCAGCCAAACGACCAAGGGGCGGGGTGGCTACACCTTC
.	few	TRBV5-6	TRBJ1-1	CASTLDPGANTEAFF	TGTGCCAGCACCCTGGATCCAGGCGCGAACACTGAAGCTTTCTTT
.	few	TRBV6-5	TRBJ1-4	CASRRTNEKLFF	TGTGCCAGCAGGAGGACAAATGAAAAACTGTTTTTT
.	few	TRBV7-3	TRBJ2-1	CASSLTSGYNEQFF	TGTGCCAGCAGCTTAACTAGCGGATACAATGAGCAGTTCTTC
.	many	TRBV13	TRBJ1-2	CASAMTTGSGYTF	TGTGCCAGCGCCATGACTACAGGCTCTGGCTACACCTTC
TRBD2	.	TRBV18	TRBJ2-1	CASSPVGLAGAYNEQFF	TGTGCCAGCTCACCAGTGGGACTAGCGGGGGCTTACAATGAGCAGTTCTTC
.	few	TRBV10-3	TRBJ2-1	CAISESQGIYNEQFF	TGTGCCATCAGTGAGTCGCAGGGTATCTACAATGAGCAGTTCTTC
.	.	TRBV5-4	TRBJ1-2	CASSLVAGNYGYTF	TGTGCCAGCAGCCTCGTGGCTGGTAACTATGGCTACACCTTC
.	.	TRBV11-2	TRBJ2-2	CASSLLLNTGELFF	TGTGCCAGCAGCTTACTACTGAACACCGGGGAGCTGTTTTTT
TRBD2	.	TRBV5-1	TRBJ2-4	CASSLSGRAWAKNIQYF	TGCGCCAGCAGCCTTAGCGGGAGGGCCTGGGCCAAAAACATTCAGTACTTC
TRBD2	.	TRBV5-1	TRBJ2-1	CASSIPATTGTSGSGVAHEQFF	TGCGCCAGCAGCATCCCGGCCACTACCGGGACTAGCGGGAGCGGGGTGGCGCACGAGCAGTTCTTC
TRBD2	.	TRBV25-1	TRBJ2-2	CASRSSLAGGGELFF	TGTGCCAGCAGGTCCTCTCTAGCGGGAGGAGGGGAGCTGTTTTTT
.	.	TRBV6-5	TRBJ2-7	CASSYSVPASSYEQYF	TGTGCCAGCAGTTACTCCGTGCCTGCGAGCTCCTACGAGCAGTACTTC
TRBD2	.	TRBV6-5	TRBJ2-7	CASSQGGLAGVGQYF	TGTGCCAGCAGCCAAGGGGGCCTAGCGGGAGTCGGGCAGTACTTC
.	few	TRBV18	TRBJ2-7	CASSRNRDGEQYF	TGTGCCAGCTCACGAAACAGGGATGGCGAGCAGTACTTC
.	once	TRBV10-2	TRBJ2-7	CASSESAGTYEQYF	TGCGCCAGCAGTGAGTCGGCGGGGACCTACGAGCAGTACTTC
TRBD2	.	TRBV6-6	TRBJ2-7	CASRTGLASFGEQYF	TGTGCCAGCAGGACGGGACTAGCGAGTTTCGGCGAGCAGTACTTC
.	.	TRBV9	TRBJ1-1	CASSVEPGGTEAFF	TGTGCCAGCAGCGTCGAACCGGGGGGAACTGAAGCTTTCTTT